Sequencing of this T cell receptor (beta chain) was carried out in a study of CD8 T cells in Susac syndrome. Sequencing targeted TCR beta in T cells from blood (CD8+ and CD4+). Relapsing-remitting disease, either stable or active, was present in the treatment-naive patients who were the multiple sclerosis controls. After extraction with the RNeasy kit, roughly 0.5 to 1 ug of the RNA was reverse transcribed using random hexamers. immunoSEQ multiplex PCR amplified TCR beta CDR3 across 54 Vbeta, 13 Jbeta. TCRdb re-called the immunoSEQ multiplex PCR reads through MiXCR, storing one row per CDR3 protein. Seen here are approximately 200,000 distinct CDR3 sequences, 90% to 95% observed once, and the top ten hold approximately 0.13%. CDR1 SGHRS and CDR2 YFSETQ come from the germline V gene. V lost 4 bases and J lost 5, with 21 bases in between. The CDR3 totals 16 residues.

Source material: CD8+ T cells from PBMCs. This sequence was found in a human donor with multiple sclerosis. The chain recombines TRBV5-1 with TRBJ1-1; D is perhaps TRBD1 (6 bases). The CDR3 DNA reads TGCGCCAGCAGCCCGGACGGGATTGGGGGGCGAACTGAAGCTTTCTTT. As protein: CASSPDGIGGRTEAFF.